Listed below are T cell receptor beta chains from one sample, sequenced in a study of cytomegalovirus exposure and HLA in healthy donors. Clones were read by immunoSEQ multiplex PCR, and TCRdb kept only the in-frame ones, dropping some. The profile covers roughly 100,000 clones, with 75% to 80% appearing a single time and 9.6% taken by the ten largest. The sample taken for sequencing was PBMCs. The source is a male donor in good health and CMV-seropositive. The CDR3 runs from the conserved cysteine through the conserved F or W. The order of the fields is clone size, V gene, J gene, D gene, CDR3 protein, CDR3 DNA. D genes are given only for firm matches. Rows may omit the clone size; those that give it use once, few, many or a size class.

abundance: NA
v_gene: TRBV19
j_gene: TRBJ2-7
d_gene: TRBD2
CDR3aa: CASSIEWGSGSHEQYF
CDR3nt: TGTGCCAGTAGTATAGAGTGGGGTAGCGGGAGCCACGAGCAGTACTTC

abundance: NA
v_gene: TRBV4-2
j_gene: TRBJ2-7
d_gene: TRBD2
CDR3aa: CASSQSSGSYEQYF
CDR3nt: TGTGCCAGCAGCCAGTCTAGCGGCTCCTACGAGCAGTACTTC

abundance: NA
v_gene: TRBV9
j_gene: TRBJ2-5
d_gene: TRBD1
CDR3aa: CASSVGVSQGAGETQYF
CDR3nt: TGTGCCAGCAGCGTTGGTGTAAGTCAGGGGGCCGGGGAGACCCAGTACTTC

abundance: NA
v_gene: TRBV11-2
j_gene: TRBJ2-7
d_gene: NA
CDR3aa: CASSSSITGASSYEQYF
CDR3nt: TGTGCCAGCAGCTCCTCTATCACAGGCGCTAGCTCCTACGAGCAGTACTTC

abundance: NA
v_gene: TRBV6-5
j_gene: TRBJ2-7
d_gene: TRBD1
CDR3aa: CASSRTGVEQYF
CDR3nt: TGTGCCAGCAGCCGGACAGGGGTCGAGCAGTACTTC

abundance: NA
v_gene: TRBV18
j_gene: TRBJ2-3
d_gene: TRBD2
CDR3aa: CASSQGVPASGRSTDTQYF
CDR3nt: TGTGCCAGCTCACAGGGGGTCCCAGCTAGCGGGAGGAGCACAGATACGCAGTATTTT

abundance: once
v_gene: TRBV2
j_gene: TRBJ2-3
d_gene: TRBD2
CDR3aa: CASRGTSGTPSTDTQYF
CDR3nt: TGTGCCAGCAGGGGGACTAGCGGGACCCCTAGCACAGATACGCAGTATTTT

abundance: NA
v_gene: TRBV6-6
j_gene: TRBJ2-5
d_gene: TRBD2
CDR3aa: CASSSPGLAGLETQYF
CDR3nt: TGTGCCAGCAGTTCGCCGGGACTAGCGGGATTGGAGACCCAGTACTTC

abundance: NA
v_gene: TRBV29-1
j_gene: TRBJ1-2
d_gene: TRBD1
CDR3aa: CSTPMGTGGNYGYTF
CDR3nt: TGCAGCACCCCAATGGGGACAGGGGGCAACTATGGCTACACCTTC

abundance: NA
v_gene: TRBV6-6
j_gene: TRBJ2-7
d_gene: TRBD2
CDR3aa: CASSYNGGRAFDEQYF
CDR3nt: TGTGCCAGCAGTTACAACGGCGGGAGGGCCTTCGACGAGCAGTACTTC

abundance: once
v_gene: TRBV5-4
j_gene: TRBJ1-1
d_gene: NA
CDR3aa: CASRVGQSEAFF
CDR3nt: TGTGCCAGCAGGGTTGGACAATCTGAAGCTTTCTTT

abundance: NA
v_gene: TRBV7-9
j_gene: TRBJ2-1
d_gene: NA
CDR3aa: CASSLSGYGSYNEQFF
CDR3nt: TGTGCCAGCAGCTTGAGCGGTTACGGCTCCTACAATGAGCAGTTCTTC

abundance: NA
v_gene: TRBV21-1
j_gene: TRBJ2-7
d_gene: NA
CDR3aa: CASSKGDLERLDYEQYF
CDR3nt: TGTGCCAGCAGCAAAGGAGACTTGGAACGCCTAGACTACGAGCAGTACTTC

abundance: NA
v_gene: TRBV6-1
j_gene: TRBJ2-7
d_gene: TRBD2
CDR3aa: CASSEGFGTPGLAGAYEQYF
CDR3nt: TGTGCCAGCAGTGAAGGTTTCGGGACACCGGGACTAGCGGGGGCCTACGAGCAGTACTTC

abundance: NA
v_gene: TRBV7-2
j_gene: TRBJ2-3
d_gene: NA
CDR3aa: CASSRGGGQDTQYF
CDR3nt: TGTGCCAGCAGCCGTGGGGGGGGCCAGGATACGCAGTATTTT

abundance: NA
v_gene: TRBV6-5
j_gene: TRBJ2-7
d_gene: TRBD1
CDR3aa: CASSPRDRDAYEQYF
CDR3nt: TGTGCCAGCAGCCCCCGGGACAGGGATGCCTACGAGCAGTACTTC